This T cell receptor beta chain was identified in a study of graft-versus-host responses after intestinal transplantation. Overall study context: Transplantation in recipients was multivisceral, liver-intestinal, or isolated intestinal. After anti-thymocyte globulin induction, recipients took tacrolimus and steroids for 2 to 3 years. General study points: The authors found GvH clones in recipient marrow, some appearing first in ileum or blood. There was an association between peak levels of circulating GvH clones and early post-transplant HvG declines.

TCRdb keeps only in-frame clones here, not all; method: immunoSEQ multiplex PCR. Of roughly 92,000 clones in the sample, under 90% are singletons; the top ten hold around 0.11%. Trimming removed 0 bases from V and 1 base from J, with 8 bases in between. The CDR3 consists of 15 residues. Germline loops: CDR1 PRHDT, CDR2 FYEKMQ (reference sequence). In the case of this clone: No antigen is known for it.

This TCR was sampled from a human donor who received an intestinal transplant. Here the sequenced sample was unstimulated CD4+ T cells sorted from spleen or lymph node cells, taken before intestinal transplant. V gene TRBV13 combines with J gene TRBJ2-3; D perhaps matches TRBD2 (5 bases). CDR3 region: CASSLGVGGTDTQYF. In DNA form, the CDR3 reads TGTGCCAGCAGCTTAGGGGTCGGGGGCACAGATACGCAGTATTTT. Looking up the rest from reference TRBV13 and TRBJ2-3 gives the full variable domain: AAGVIQSPRHLIKEKRETATLKCYPIPRHDTVYWYQQGPGQDPQFLISFYEKMQSDKGSIPDRFSAQQFSDYHSELNMSSLELGDSALYFCASSLGVGGTDTQYFGPGTRLTVL.